This T cell receptor (beta chain) was identified during a study of PD-1 and CTLA-4 blockade in melanoma. This clone was found a few times. Here immunoSEQ multiplex PCR was the method, and the copy in TCRdb shows in-frame clones only, minus some. The sample lists around 20,000 clones; around 88% were seen once. Germline V lookup: CDR1 SGHRS, CDR2 YFSETQ. The trim removed 4 bases at V and 5 bases at J, leaving 3 bases unmatched. This CDR3 contains 12 residues. The J gene is TRBJ2-7, the V gene TRBV5-1; 7 bases are shared with TRBD1. The sample here was CD8+ T cells from peripheral blood, taken before anti-PD-1 treatment. The receptor comes from a human donor with melanoma. The CDR3 protein is CASSPQGNEQYF. In DNA, the CDR3 is TGCGCCAGCAGCCCACAGGGGAACGAGCAGTACTTC.